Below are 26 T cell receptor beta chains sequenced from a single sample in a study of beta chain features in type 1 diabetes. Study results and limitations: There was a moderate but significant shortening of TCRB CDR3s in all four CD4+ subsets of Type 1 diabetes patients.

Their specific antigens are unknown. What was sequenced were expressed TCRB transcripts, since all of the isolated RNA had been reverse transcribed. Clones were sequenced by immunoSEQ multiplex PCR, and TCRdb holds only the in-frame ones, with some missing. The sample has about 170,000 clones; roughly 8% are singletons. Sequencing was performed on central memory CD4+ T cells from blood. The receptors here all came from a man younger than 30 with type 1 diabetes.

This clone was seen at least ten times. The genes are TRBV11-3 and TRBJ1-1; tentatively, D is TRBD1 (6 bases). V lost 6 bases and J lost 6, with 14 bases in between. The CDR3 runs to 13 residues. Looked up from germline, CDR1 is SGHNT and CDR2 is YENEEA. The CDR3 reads CASSQQGTAEAFF. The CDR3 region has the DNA TGTGCCAGCAGTCAACAGGGTACGGCTGAAGCTTTCTTT.

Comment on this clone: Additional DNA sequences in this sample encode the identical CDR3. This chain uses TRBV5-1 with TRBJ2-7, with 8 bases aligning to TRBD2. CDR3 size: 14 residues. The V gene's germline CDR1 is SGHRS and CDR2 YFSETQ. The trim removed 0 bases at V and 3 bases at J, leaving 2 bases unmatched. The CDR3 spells CASSLGSGGYEQYF. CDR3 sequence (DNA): TGCGCCAGCAGCTTGGGCAGCGGGGGCTACGAGCAGTACTTC.

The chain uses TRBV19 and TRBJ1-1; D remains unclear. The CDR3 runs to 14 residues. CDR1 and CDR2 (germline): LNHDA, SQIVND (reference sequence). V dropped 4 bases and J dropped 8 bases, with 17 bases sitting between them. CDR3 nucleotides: TGTGCCAGTAGTAGGGAACCGAGTTGGGAGGAAGCTTTCTTT. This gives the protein CASSREPSWEEAFF.

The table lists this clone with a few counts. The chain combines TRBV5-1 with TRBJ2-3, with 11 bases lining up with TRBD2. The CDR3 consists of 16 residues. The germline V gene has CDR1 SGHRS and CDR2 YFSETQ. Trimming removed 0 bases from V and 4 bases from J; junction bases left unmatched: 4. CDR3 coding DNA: TGCGCCAGCAGCTTGGGTAGCGGGGGGGAAGCAGATACGCAGTATTTT. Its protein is CASSLGSGGEADTQYF. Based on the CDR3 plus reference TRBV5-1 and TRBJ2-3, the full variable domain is KAGVTQTPRYLIKTRGQQVTLSCSPISGHRSVSWYQQTPGQGLQFLFEYFSETQRNKGNFPGRFSGRQFSNSRSEMNVSTLELGDSALYLCASSLGSGGEADTQYFGPGTRLTVL.

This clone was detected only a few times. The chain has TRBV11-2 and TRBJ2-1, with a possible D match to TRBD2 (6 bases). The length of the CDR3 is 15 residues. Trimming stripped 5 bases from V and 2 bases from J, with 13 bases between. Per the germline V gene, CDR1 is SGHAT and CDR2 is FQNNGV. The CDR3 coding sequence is TGTGCCAGCAGCACCTTAGCGGTTGCCTACAATGAGCAGTTCTTC. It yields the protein CASSTLAVAYNEQFF.

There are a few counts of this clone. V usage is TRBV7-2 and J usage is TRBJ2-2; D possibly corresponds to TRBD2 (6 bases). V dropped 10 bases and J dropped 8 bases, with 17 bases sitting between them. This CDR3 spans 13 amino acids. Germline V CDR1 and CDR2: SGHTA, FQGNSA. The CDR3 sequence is CAIPSLSGGELFF. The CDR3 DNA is TGTGCCATCCCTTCCCTAAGCGGGGGGGAGCTGTTTTTT. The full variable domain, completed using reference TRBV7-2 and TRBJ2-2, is GAGVSQSPSNKVTEKGKDVELRCDPISGHTALYWYRQSLGQGLEFLIYFQGNSAPDKSGLPSDRFSAERTGGSVSTLTIQRTQQEDSAVYLCAIPSLSGGELFFGEGSRLTVL.

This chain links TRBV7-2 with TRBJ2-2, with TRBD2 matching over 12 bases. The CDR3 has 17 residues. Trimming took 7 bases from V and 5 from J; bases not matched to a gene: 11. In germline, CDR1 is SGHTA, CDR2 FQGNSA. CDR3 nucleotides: TGTGCCAGCAACCTATTCGGACTAGCGGGGAATACCGGGGAGCTGTTTTTT. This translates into CASNLFGLAGNTGELFF.

The CDR3 protein is CARSSPSNQPQHF. The CDR3, as DNA: TGTGCCAGAAGCTCCCCAAGCAATCAGCCCCAGCATTTT. The genes are TRBV5-3 and TRBJ1-5, with D uncertain. TRBV5-3 is an ORF; its function is uncertain. The CDR3 length is 13 residues. Deletions cut 3 bases from V and 1 base from J, with 5 bases between.

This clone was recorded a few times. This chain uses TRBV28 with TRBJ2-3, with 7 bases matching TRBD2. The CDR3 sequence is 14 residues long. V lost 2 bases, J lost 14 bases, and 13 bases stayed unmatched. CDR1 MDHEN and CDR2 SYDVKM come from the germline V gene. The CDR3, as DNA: TGTGCCAGCAGTTTAGGGGGGGAACTAGTAAGCCCGTATTTT. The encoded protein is CASSLGGELVSPYF.

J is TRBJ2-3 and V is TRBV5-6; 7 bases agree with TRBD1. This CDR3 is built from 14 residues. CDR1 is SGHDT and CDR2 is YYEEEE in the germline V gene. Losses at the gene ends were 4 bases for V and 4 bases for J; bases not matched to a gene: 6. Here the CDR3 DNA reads TGTGCCAGCAGCCGGGACAGATACGCAGATACGCAGTATTTT. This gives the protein CASSRDRYADTQYF.

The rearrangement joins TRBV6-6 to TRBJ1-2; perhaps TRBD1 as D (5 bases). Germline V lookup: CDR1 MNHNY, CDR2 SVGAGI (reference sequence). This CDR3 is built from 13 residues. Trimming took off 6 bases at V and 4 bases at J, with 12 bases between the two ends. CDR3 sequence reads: CASSQTGVYGYTF. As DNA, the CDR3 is TGTGCCAGCAGCCAAACAGGCGTCTATGGCTACACCTTC.

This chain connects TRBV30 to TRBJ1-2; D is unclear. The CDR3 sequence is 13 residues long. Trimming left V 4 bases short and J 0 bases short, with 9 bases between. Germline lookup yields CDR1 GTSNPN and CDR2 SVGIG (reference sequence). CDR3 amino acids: CAWNFAANYGYTF. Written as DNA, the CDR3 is TGTGCCTGGAATTTCGCAGCTAACTATGGCTACACCTTC. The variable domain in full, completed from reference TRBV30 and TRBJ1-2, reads SQTIHQWPATLVQPVGSPLSLECTVEGTSNPNLYWYRQAAGRGLQLLFYSVGIGQISSEVPQNLSASRPQDRQFILSSKKLLLSDSGFYLCAWNFAANYGYTFGSGTRLTVV.

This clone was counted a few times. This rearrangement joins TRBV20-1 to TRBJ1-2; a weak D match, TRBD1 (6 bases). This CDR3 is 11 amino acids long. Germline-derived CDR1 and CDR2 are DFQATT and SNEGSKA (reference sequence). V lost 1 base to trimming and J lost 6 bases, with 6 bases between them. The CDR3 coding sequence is TGCAGTGCTAGAGGACAGGATGGCTACACCTTC. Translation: CSARGQDGYTF.

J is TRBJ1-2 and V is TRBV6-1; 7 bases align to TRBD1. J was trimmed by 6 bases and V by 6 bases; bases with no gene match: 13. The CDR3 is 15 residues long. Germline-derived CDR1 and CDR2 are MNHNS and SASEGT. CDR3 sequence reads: CASSRTGVLGHGYTF. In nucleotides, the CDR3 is TGTGCCAGCAGCCGTACAGGGGTGCTGGGTCATGGCTACACCTTC.

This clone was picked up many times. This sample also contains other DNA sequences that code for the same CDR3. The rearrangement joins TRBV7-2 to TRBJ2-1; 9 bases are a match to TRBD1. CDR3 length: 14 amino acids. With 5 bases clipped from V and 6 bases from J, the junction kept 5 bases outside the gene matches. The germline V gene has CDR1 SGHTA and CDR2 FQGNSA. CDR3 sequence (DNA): TGTGCCAGCAGCCCGCGACAGGGGGTCAATGAGCAGTTCTTC. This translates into CASSPRQGVNEQFF.

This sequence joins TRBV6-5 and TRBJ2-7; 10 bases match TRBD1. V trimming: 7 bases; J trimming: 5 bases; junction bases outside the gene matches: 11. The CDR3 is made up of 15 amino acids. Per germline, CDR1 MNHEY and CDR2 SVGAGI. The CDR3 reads CASTPRDRGIHEQYF. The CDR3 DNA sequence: TGTGCCAGCACACCCCGGGACAGGGGAATCCACGAGCAGTACTTC.

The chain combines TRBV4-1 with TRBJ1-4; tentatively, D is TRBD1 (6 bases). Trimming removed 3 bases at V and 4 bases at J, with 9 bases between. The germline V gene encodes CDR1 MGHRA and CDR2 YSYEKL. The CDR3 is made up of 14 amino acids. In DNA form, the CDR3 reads TGCGCCAGCAGCCAGGACAGCTATAATGAAAAACTGTTTTTT. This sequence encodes CASSQDSYNEKLFF.

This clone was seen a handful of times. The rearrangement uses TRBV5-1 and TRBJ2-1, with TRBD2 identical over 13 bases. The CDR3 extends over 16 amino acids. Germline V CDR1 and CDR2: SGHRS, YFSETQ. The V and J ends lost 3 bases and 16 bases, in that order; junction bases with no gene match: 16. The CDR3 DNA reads TGCGCCAGCAGCTGGGGGGACACCAGGACTAGCGGGAGCAGCTTCTTC. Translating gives CASSWGDTRTSGSSFF.

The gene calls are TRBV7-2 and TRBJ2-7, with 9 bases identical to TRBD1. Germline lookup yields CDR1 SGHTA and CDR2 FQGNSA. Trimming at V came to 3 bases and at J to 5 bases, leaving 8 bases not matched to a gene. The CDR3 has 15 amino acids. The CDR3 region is CASSFMGTGYDEQYF. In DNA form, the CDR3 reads TGTGCCAGCAGCTTTATGGGGACAGGGTATGACGAGCAGTACTTC.

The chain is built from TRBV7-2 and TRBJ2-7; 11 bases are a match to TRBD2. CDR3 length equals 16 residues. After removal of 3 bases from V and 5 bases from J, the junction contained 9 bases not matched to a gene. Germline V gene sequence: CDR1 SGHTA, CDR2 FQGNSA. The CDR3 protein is CASSFPTSGINNEQYF. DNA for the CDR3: TGTGCCAGCAGCTTTCCGACTAGCGGGATTAATAACGAGCAGTACTTC. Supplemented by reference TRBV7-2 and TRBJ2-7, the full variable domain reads GAGVSQSPSNKVTEKGKDVELRCDPISGHTALYWYRQSLGQGLEFLIYFQGNSAPDKSGLPSDRFSAERTGGSVSTLTIQRTQQEDSAVYLCASSFPTSGINNEQYFGPGTRLTVT.

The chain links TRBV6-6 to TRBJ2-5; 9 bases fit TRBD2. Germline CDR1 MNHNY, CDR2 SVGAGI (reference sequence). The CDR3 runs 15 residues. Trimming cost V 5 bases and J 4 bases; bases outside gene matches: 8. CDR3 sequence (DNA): TGTGCCAGCAGTAACGGGCTAGCGGGGATAGAGACCCAGTACTTC. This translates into CASSNGLAGIETQYF.

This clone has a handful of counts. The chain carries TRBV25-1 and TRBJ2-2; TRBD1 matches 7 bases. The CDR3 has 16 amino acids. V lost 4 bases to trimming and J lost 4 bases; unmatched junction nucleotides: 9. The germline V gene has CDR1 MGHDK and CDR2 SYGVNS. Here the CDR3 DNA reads TGTGCCAGCAGTGTTGTAGGGACAGATATCACCGGGGAGCTGTTTTTT. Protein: CASSVVGTDITGELFF.

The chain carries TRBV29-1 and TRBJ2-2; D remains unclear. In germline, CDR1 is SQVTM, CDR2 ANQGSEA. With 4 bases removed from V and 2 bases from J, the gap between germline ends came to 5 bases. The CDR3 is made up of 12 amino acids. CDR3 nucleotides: TGCAGCGTTGGGCAAAACACCGGGGAGCTGTTTTTT. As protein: CSVGQNTGELFF.

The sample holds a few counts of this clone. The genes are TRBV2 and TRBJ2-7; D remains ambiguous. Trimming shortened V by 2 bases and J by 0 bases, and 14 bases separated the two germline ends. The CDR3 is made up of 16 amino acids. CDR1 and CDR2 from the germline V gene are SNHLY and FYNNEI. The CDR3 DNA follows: TGTGCCAGCAGTGAACGGCCTAGTCGTATCTCCTACGAGCAGTACTTC. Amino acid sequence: CASSERPSRISYEQYF. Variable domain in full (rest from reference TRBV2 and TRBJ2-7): EPEVTQTPSHQVTQMGQEVILRCVPISNHLYFYWYRQILGQKVEFLVSFYNNEISEKSEIFDDQFSVERPDGSNFTLKIRSTKLEDSAMYFCASSERPSRISYEQYFGPGTRLTVT.

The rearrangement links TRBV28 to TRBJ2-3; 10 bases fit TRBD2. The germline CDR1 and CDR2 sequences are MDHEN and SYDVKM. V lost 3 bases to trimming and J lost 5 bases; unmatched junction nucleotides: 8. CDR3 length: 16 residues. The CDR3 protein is CASSFASGSIGDTQYF. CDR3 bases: TGTGCCAGCAGTTTCGCTAGCGGGAGTATTGGAGATACGCAGTATTTT.

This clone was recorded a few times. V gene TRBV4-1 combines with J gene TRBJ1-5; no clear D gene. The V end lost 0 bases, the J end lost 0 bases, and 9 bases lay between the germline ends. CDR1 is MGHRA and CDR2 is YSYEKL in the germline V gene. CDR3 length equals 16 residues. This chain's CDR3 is CASSQDSGNSNQPQHF. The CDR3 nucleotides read TGCGCCAGCAGCCAAGATTCGGGGAATAGCAATCAGCCCCAGCATTTT.